Listed here is a single TCR beta chain. In the original workflow: Quantification of nucleated cells was approximated via reference gene primer amplification. Sequenced by immunoSEQ multiplex PCR; TCRdb stores in-frame clones only, minus some. V, J and clone size derive from that table, while D and trimming were established from the DNA sequence. The sample carries approximately 91,000 clones, about four fifths recorded once. This entry comes from a study of blood T cell repertoires in COVID-19. Study details: The samples span acute and convalescent COVID-19 from the United States, Italy and Spain.

In germline, CDR1 is MDHEN, CDR2 SYDVKM. The length of the CDR3 is 14 residues. Between the trimmed V and J ends, which lost 4 bases and 5 bases, there was a span of 11 bases. The genes are TRBV28 and TRBJ1-4; D is perhaps TRBD1 (5 bases). The sample was peripheral blood. The clonotype originates from a man in his 70s with acute or convalescent COVID-19. The DNA for the CDR3 is TGTGCCAGCAGTTCCGGGGGAGGGAATGAAAAACTGTTTTTT. Its translation is CASSSGGGNEKLFF. The full variable domain, with the rest looked up from reference TRBV28 and TRBJ1-4, is DVKVTQSSRYLVKRTGEKVFLECVQDMDHENMFWYRQDPGLGLRLIYFSYDVKMKEKGDIPEGYSVSREKKERFSLILESASTNQTSMYLCASSSGGGNEKLFFGSGTQLSVL.